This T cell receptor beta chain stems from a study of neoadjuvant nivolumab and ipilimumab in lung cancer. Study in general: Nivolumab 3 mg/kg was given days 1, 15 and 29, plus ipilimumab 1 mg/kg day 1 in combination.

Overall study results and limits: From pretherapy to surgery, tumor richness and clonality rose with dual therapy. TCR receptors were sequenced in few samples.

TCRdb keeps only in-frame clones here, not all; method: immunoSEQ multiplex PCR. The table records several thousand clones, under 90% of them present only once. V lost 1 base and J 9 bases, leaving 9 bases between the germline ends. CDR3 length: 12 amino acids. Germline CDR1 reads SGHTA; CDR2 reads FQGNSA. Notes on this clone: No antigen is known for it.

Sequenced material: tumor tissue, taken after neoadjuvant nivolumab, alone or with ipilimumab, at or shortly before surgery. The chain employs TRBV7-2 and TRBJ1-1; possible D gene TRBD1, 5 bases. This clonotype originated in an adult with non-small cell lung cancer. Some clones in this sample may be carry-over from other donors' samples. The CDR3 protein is CASSLEGAQAFF. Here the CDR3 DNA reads TGTGCCAGCAGCTTAGAAGGGGCGCAAGCTTTCTTT. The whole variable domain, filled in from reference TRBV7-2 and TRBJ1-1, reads GAGVSQSPSNKVTEKGKDVELRCDPISGHTALYWYRQSLGQGLEFLIYFQGNSAPDKSGLPSDRFSAERTGGSVSTLTIQRTQQEDSAVYLCASSLEGAQAFFGQGTRLTVV.